This T cell receptor (beta chain) was recorded in a study of PD-1 blockade in classical Hodgkin lymphoma (dated by TCRdb to the early 2020s). With regard to the full study: Nivolumab dosing was 3 mg/kg intravenously every 2 weeks, continuing until either disease progression or unacceptable toxicity. A peripheral blood immune signature of response to PD-1 blockade in classical Hodgkin lymphoma was defined using TCR beta sequencing and CyTOF. The paper's findings and limits, for the study overall: Baseline diversity similar to that of newly diagnosed patients was observed in trial patients achieving complete response, whereas significantly lower diversity was observed in partial responders and progressors. A significant rise by C4D1 was seen in CD4+ but not CD8+ TCR diversity (p=0.0027 vs p=0.16), with the rise being most apparent in complete responders (p=0.02). Only a single clinical trial cohort was studied, and what caused the repertoire differences, possibly disease activity or prior therapy, remained undefined. Lower diversity was seen in patients whose nivolumab began less than 1 year after ASCT, and these patients were left out of later analyses so that immune reconstitution would not confound the results. Baseline TCR diversity was reported as lower in newly diagnosed patients than in healthy donors, and lower still in relapsed/refractory patients.

Of note for this clone: The antigen it recognizes is unknown. No base quality values were provided; no much bigger clone lies one nucleotide off.

The sample's time point label, in plain terms: cycle 2 day 1 (C2D1) of nivolumab. Relapse after autologous stem cell transplantation had occurred in all trial patients, and cohorts A, B and C were distinguished by prior brentuximab vedotin exposure. The trial cohort included fewer than 60 patients with relapsed/refractory classical Hodgkin lymphoma, and each patient had a best overall response of complete response, partial response or progressive disease. In the multi-cohort phase II CheckMate 205 trial, trial patients received single-agent nivolumab. An independent review committee assessed best overall response using the 2007 International Working Group response criteria. Trial PBMCs were collected just before the start of nivolumab (C1D1) and during therapy at cycle 2 day 1 and cycle 4 day 1. After peripheral blood was drawn into 8 mL Vacutainer Cell Preparation Tubes, PBMCs were isolated by centrifugation and then cryopreserved.

The Qiagen DNeasy kit was used to extract genomic DNA from unsorted PBMCs and from the negatively selected CD4+ and CD8+ fractions. TCR beta CDR3 regions were subjected to amplification by immunoSEQ multiplex PCR with primers that anneal to V and J segments. A synthetic immune receptor repertoire was used to minimize amplification bias, and any residual bias was removed computationally once sequencing was done. The study's own analysis went as follows. Custom Python scripts were used to quantify repertoire diversity as the Shannon entropy index. Unsorted, CD4+ and CD8+ repertoires were examined separately, except in combined analyses, for which CD4+ and CD8+ sequences were merged in silico. Clonal expansion was defined as a frequency increase of at least 2-fold after treatment compared with C1D1, and clones undetected at baseline were assigned a pseudocount of 0.5. Clones with 0 or 1 copy at C1D1 were defined as singleton clones, while clones with 2 or more copies were defined as non-singleton clones. Clones expanded in unsorted samples were assigned a CD4+, CD8+ or unknown annotation through matching of protein sequences in sorted samples from the same patient. Diversity changes from C1D1 to C4D1 were tested in paired samples using Wilcoxon tests. This immuneACCESS table, as held by TCRdb, lists in-frame sequences with V and J called but not all clones. Of the missing ones, under half trace to an unresolved V gene in checked studies; the others have no known cause. From that table come the V and J calls and clone size; the DNA was used to work out D and trimming. The table for this sample lists roughly 140,000 clones; around 84% of them were counted only once. The ten largest account for roughly 8.4% of the sample.

This TCR was recovered from a human donor with classical Hodgkin lymphoma. The sequenced sample was peripheral blood mononuclear cells (PBMCs), obtained before the second cycle of nivolumab.

The CDR3 in this case is CASSSGYTGSGNTIYF. The DNA is TGTGCCAGCAGTTCCGGTTACACCGGCTCTGGAAACACCATATATTTT. The chain is encoded by TRBV6-5 joined to TRBJ1-3; the D gene is not confidently resolved. The CDR3 measures 16 amino acids from cysteine to phenylalanine. Solely the CDR3 DNA is kept, with 48 bases framed from the first base. Based on the germline V gene, the CDR1 and CDR2 sequences are MNHEY and SVGAGI. A distance of 13 bases separates the germline ends of V and J, which lose 4 bases and 0 bases respectively.